The 32 T cell receptor beta chains presented below share a single source sample, sequenced in a study of blood T cell repertoires in COVID-19. Using immunoSEQ multiplex PCR, the repertoire was profiled, and TCRdb retains in-frame clones only, with some absent. The table includes 150,000 or so clones, roughly 84% detected once. The sequenced sample consisted of peripheral blood. Receptor source: a human donor in a cohort sampled during active COVID-19.

The rearrangement links TRBV6-2 or TRBV6-3 to TRBJ1-1; D might be TRBD1 (5 bases). The CDR3 sequence is 20 residues long. CDR1 is MNHEY and CDR2 is SVGEGT in the germline V gene. Trimming removed 0 bases at V and 0 bases at J, with 23 bases between. DNA for the CDR3: TGTGCCAGCAGTTACTCGAGCCAGGGTTCTTGGACCCACATGAACACTGAAGCTTTCTTT. As protein: CASSYSSQGSWTHMNTEAFF.

This clone was counted once. The chain recombines TRBV2 with TRBJ1-5, with 8 bases matching TRBD1. There are 18 residues in the CDR3. V shed 6 bases, J shed 2 bases, and the junction held 15 bases outside the gene matches. CDR1 and CDR2 from the germline V gene are SNHLY and FYNNEI. For the CDR3, the DNA is TGTGCCAGCAGCCCTGGGCCCACAGGGGGGGCAGGCAATCAGCCCCAGCATTTT. The encoded protein is CASSPGPTGGAGNQPQHF.

The chain is built from TRBV7-2 and TRBJ1-1; the D gene is possibly TRBD1 (5 bases). The CDR3 covers 13 residues. The germline CDR1 and CDR2 sequences are SGHTA and FQGNSA. The V end was cut by 8 bases, the J end by 3 bases, with 13 bases between. The CDR3 sequence: CASLGVGDTEAFF. CDR3 coding DNA: TGTGCCAGCCTAGGTGTAGGGGACACTGAAGCTTTCTTT.

The genes are TRBV6-5 and TRBJ1-2; 12 nucleotides agree with TRBD1. This CDR3 spans 16 amino acids. Germline V lookup: CDR1 MNHEY, CDR2 SVGAGI. The junction had 7 bases not matched to a gene; V was cut back by 2 bases and J by 6 bases. The CDR3 here is CASSYDRDRGPDGYTF. CDR3 bases: TGTGCCAGCAGTTACGATAGGGACAGGGGGCCGGATGGCTACACCTTC.

The V and J genes are TRBV7-9 and TRBJ1-1; a weak D match, TRBD1 (5 bases). Per the germline V gene, CDR1 is SEHNR and CDR2 is FQNEAQ (reference sequence). This CDR3 contains 14 residues. The V gene lost 7 bases and the J gene lost 4 bases, with 16 bases spanning the gap. DNA of the CDR3: TGTGCCAGCACCTTTGGAGGGGATTTCACTGAAGCTTTCTTT. Amino acids: CASTFGGDFTEAFF.

Here the CDR3 reads CASSLWPGTSGSKSVLVGTDTQYF. DNA for the CDR3: TGCGCCAGCAGCTTGTGGCCTGGGACTAGTGGATCCAAATCAGTGTTAGTAGGCACAGATACGCAGTATTTT. The chain combines TRBV5-1 with TRBJ2-3, with 8 bases fitting TRBD2. The germline CDR1 and CDR2 sequences are SGHRS and YFSETQ. The CDR3 is made up of 24 amino acids. J lost 1 base, V lost 1 base, and 29 bases had no gene match.

The chain carries TRBV4-1 and TRBJ2-7; D remains ambiguous. Between the trimmed V and J ends, which lost 1 base and 2 bases, there was a span of 9 bases. The CDR3 covers 14 residues. Per germline, CDR1 MGHRA and CDR2 YSYEKL. The CDR3 sequence is CASSQVAQAYEQYF. Here the CDR3 DNA reads TGCGCCAGCAGCCAAGTTGCACAAGCCTACGAGCAGTACTTC.

The chain employs TRBV6-4 and TRBJ2-2; 8 positions match TRBD1. The V gene's germline CDR1 is MRHNA and CDR2 SNTAGT. Germline trimming cut 6 bases from V and 6 bases from J; bases unmatched to any gene: 3. CDR3 size: 13 residues. The CDR3: CASRPQGAGELFF. Written as DNA, the CDR3 is TGTGCCAGCAGGCCACAGGGGGCCGGGGAGCTGTTTTTT.

The J gene is TRBJ2-3, the V gene TRBV19; 7 bases line up with TRBD2. V shed 4 bases and J 0 bases; nucleotides not matched to a gene: 7. This CDR3 spans 16 amino acids. Germline assignment: CDR1 LNHDA and CDR2 SQIVND (reference sequence). The chain's CDR3 is CASSKRLAASTDTQYF. Here the CDR3 DNA reads TGTGCCAGTAGTAAGCGACTAGCTGCTAGCACAGATACGCAGTATTTT.

At least ten counts were recorded for this clone. The chain links TRBV6-5 to TRBJ2-1; D is possibly TRBD1 (5 bases). The CDR3 loop spans 14 amino acids. Germline values: CDR1 MNHEY, CDR2 SVGAGI. The V and J ends lost 7 bases and 4 bases respectively, with 14 bases between them. This CDR3 reads CASTLGPLYNEQFF. The CDR3 nucleotides are TGTGCCAGCACCCTGGGGCCACTATACAATGAGCAGTTCTTC.

This rearrangement joins TRBV27 to TRBJ1-5; 7 bases are a match to TRBD1. This CDR3 region has 15 residues. Germline CDR1 is MNHEY and CDR2 is SMNVEV (reference sequence). Trimming removed 2 bases from V and 4 bases from J; junction bases left unmatched: 5. CDR3 protein: CASSLDQGGNQPQHF. The CDR3 nucleotides read TGTGCCAGCAGTTTAGACCAGGGGGGAAATCAGCCCCAGCATTTT.

This clone was seen once. V and J are TRBV25-1 and TRBJ2-5; TRBD1 matches 7 bases. From germline, CDR1 is MGHDK and CDR2 SYGVNS. Trimming cost V 7 bases and J 1 base; bases outside gene matches: 3. The CDR3 spans 13 residues. CDR3 DNA: TGTGCCAGCAATGGACAGGCCCAAGAGACCCAGTACTTC. Protein sequence: CASNGQAQETQYF.

This clone occurred a few times. The chain employs TRBV20-1 and TRBJ2-7; D possibly corresponds to TRBD2 (5 bases). The CDR3 has 11 amino acids. V lost 3 bases, J lost 3 bases, and 6 bases lay in between. Looked up from germline, CDR1 is DFQATT and CDR2 is SNEGSKA (reference sequence). CDR3 sequence: CSASGGYEQYV. DNA of the CDR3: TGCAGTGCTAGTGGAGGCTACGAGCAGTACGTC.

This chain connects TRBV19 to TRBJ2-1; 9 bases align to TRBD2. The V gene's germline CDR1 is LNHDA and CDR2 SQIVND (reference sequence). V lost 9 bases and J lost 3; bases outside the gene matches: 9. This CDR3 is built from 15 residues. In DNA, the CDR3 is TGTGCCAGCAGGACTAGCGCGCGGAACTACAATGAGCAGTTCTTC. Translated, it gives CASRTSARNYNEQFF.

V and J are TRBV27 and TRBJ2-7, with D perhaps TRBD2 (6 bases). Germline V gene lookup returns CDR1 MNHEY and CDR2 SMNVEV (reference sequence). V dropped 4 bases and J dropped 5 bases, with 15 bases sitting between them. The CDR3 sequence is 14 residues long. The DNA for the CDR3 is TGTGCCAGCAGTTCTCTGGCAGGGAGGAACGAGCAGTACGTC. As protein: CASSSLAGRNEQYV.

The chain links TRBV7-2 to TRBJ2-2; D unclear. The CDR3 is 13 amino acids. Trimming stripped 2 bases from V and 8 bases from J, with 9 bases between. The germline V gene has CDR1 SGHTA and CDR2 FQGNSA. The CDR3: CASSLIVFGELFF. As DNA, the CDR3 is TGTGCCAGCAGCTTAATAGTTTTTGGGGAGCTGTTTTTT.

The rearrangement uses TRBV7-3 and TRBJ2-3, with D possibly matching TRBD1 (6 bases). The V end lost 3 bases, the J end lost 4 bases, and 11 bases lay between the germline ends. The CDR3 consists of 14 residues. The germline gives CDR1 SGHTA, CDR2 FQGTGA. CDR3 amino acids: CASSFSGAADTQYF. As DNA, the CDR3 is TGTGCCAGCAGCTTCTCAGGGGCCGCAGATACGCAGTATTTT.

Only one count was recorded for this clone. The chain joins TRBV19 to TRBJ2-2; weak D call: TRBD1 (6 bases). The germline V and J ends were trimmed by 3 bases and 4 bases, with 9 bases remaining between them. The CDR3 sequence is 14 residues long. Germline-derived CDR1 and CDR2 are LNHDA and SQIVND (reference sequence). CDR3 nucleotide sequence: TGTGCCAGTAGTATCCGACAGGCCACCGGGGAGCTGTTTTTT. Protein: CASSIRQATGELFF.

The gene calls are TRBV19 and TRBJ2-5; D is unresolved. From germline, CDR1 is LNHDA and CDR2 SQIVND (reference sequence). V was shortened by 0 bases and J by 5 bases, with 13 bases between the two germline ends. This CDR3 has 15 amino acids. The CDR3 here is CASSIDLFPGETQYF. The DNA for the CDR3 is TGTGCCAGTAGTATAGACCTCTTCCCCGGGGAGACCCAGTACTTC.

The table lists this clone with a count of one. The CDR3 DNA is TGTGCCAGCAGCGGGCAGGGGAAACCCGGGGAGCTGTTTTTT. Translating it yields CASSGQGKPGELFF. This chain uses TRBV28 with TRBJ2-2; maybe TRBD1 (6 bases). In germline, CDR1 is MDHEN, CDR2 SYDVKM. With 6 bases removed from V and 6 bases from J, the gap between germline ends came to 14 bases. The CDR3 totals 14 residues.

The chain links TRBV28 to TRBJ1-5; 9 bases match TRBD1. This CDR3 contains 16 residues. Unmatched junction bases numbered 10, after V lost 6 bases and J lost 4 bases. Germline loops: CDR1 MDHEN, CDR2 SYDVKM. CDR3 residues: CASRVPGQGQNQPQHF. CDR3 DNA: TGTGCCAGCAGGGTACCGGGACAGGGACAAAATCAGCCCCAGCATTTT.

Only one count was recorded for this clone. V gene TRBV5-6 combines with J gene TRBJ2-7; no reliable D call. Trimming took off 0 bases at V and 1 base at J, with 8 bases between the two ends. The CDR3 has 14 residues. Germline assignment: CDR1 SGHDT and CDR2 YYEEEE. CDR3 region: CASSLVSISYEQYF. The CDR3 region has the DNA TGTGCCAGCAGCTTGGTAAGCATATCCTACGAGCAGTACTTC.

V usage is TRBV6-5 and J usage is TRBJ1-5; D may be TRBD1 (6 bases). V dropped 6 bases and J dropped 5 bases, with 14 bases sitting between them. Germline loops: CDR1 MNHEY, CDR2 SVGAGI. The CDR3 sequence is 14 residues long. For the CDR3, the DNA is TGTGCCAGCAGCCTGACAGGCGGTGATCAGCCCCAGCATTTT. It translates to CASSLTGGDQPQHF.

The rearrangement joins TRBV3-1 (or the pseudogene TRBV3-2) to TRBJ1-4, with unresolved D. The germline CDR1 and CDR2 sequences are LGHDT and YNNKEL (reference sequence). Trimming pared 5 bases from V and 7 bases from J, leaving 8 bases between. The CDR3 sequence is 12 residues long. The CDR3 loop reads CASSRLSEKLFF. As DNA, the CDR3 is TGTGCCAGCAGCAGACTGAGTGAAAAACTGTTTTTT.

CDR3 sequence (DNA): TGTGCCAGCAGATCACAGGGCCGAGGGAGATACGAGCAGTACGTC. Protein product: CASRSQGRGRYEQYV. The rearrangement joins TRBV2 to TRBJ2-7; tentatively, D is TRBD1 (6 bases). Per the germline V gene, CDR1 is SNHLY and CDR2 is FYNNEI. V dropped 6 bases and J dropped 4 bases, with 19 bases sitting between them. CDR3 length: 15 amino acids.

The chain recombines TRBV11-3 with TRBJ2-7, with 8 bases that match TRBD2. Germline assignment: CDR1 SGHNT and CDR2 YENEEA. Trimming at V came to 3 bases and at J to 5 bases, leaving 3 bases not matched to a gene. The CDR3 has 13 amino acids. CDR3 sequence: CASSFPGGHEQYV. CDR3 DNA sequence: TGTGCCAGCAGCTTTCCGGGAGGGCACGAGCAGTACGTC.

This clone was detected a few times. The chain combines TRBV19 with TRBJ1-6, with 8 bases identical to TRBD1. CDR3 length: 13 residues. After removal of 8 bases from V and 10 bases from J, the junction contained 7 bases not matched to a gene. Germline lookup yields CDR1 LNHDA and CDR2 SQIVND (reference sequence). CDR3 DNA sequence: TGTGCCAGTTCTACGGACAGGGACTCACCCCTCCACTTT. This sequence encodes CASSTDRDSPLHF.

The chain uses TRBV7-2 and TRBJ1-3; no clear D gene. V was cut by 1 base and J by 2 bases, with 6 bases left in between. The CDR3 runs 14 residues. CDR1 is SGHTA, CDR2 FQGNSA, per germline. This chain's CDR3 is CASSLVATGNTIYF. The CDR3 bases are TGTGCCAGCAGCTTAGTGGCAACTGGAAACACCATATATTTT. Variable domain in full (rest from reference TRBV7-2 and TRBJ1-3): GAGVSQSPSNKVTEKGKDVELRCDPISGHTALYWYRQSLGQGLEFLIYFQGNSAPDKSGLPSDRFSAERTGGSVSTLTIQRTQQEDSAVYLCASSLVATGNTIYFGEGSWLTVV.

The chain has TRBV9 and TRBJ2-3; 11 bases map to TRBD1. V gave up 4 bases and J gave up 7 bases; unmatched junction bases: 5. Germline-derived CDR1 and CDR2 are SGDLS and YYNGEE. The CDR3 is made up of 14 amino acids. The CDR3 is CASSIRDRGYTQYF. The CDR3 DNA reads TGTGCCAGCAGCATCCGGGACAGGGGGTATACGCAGTATTTT.

V usage is TRBV4-3 and J usage is TRBJ2-1, with 7 nucleotides matching TRBD1. Germline loops: CDR1 LGHNA, CDR2 YSLEER. V shed 1 base, J shed 2 bases, and the junction held 5 bases outside the gene matches. The CDR3 is 16 amino acids. CDR3 coding DNA: TGCGCCAGCAGCCAAGTAATCACAGGGGCCTACAATGAGCAGTTCTTC. Translating it yields CASSQVITGAYNEQFF.

This clone was seen once. The V call is TRBV29-1, the J call TRBJ1-1; perhaps TRBD1 as D (5 bases). The V end lost 2 bases, the J end lost 5 bases, and 12 bases lay between the germline ends. Germline V gives CDR1 SQVTM, CDR2 ANQGSEA. This CDR3 contains 13 residues. The CDR3 here is CSVEWGGRTEAFF. CDR3 in DNA: TGCAGCGTTGAATGGGGGGGTAGGACTGAAGCTTTCTTT.

The chain recombines TRBV19 with TRBJ1-2, with D perhaps matching TRBD1 (6 bases). The CDR3 totals 14 residues. Deletions cut 5 bases from V and 5 bases from J, with 15 bases between. Germline V gene sequence: CDR1 LNHDA, CDR2 SQIVND (reference sequence). For the CDR3, the DNA is TGTGCCAGTAGTGGAGCGGGGGGCATGTATGGCTACACCTTC. Translating it yields CASSGAGGMYGYTF. Full variable domain (missing parts from reference TRBV19 and TRBJ1-2): DGGITQSPKYLFRKEGQNVTLSCEQNLNHDAMYWYRQDPGQGLRLIYYSQIVNDFQKGDIAEGYSVSREKKESFPLTVTSAQKNPTAFYLCASSGAGGMYGYTFGSGTRLTVV.